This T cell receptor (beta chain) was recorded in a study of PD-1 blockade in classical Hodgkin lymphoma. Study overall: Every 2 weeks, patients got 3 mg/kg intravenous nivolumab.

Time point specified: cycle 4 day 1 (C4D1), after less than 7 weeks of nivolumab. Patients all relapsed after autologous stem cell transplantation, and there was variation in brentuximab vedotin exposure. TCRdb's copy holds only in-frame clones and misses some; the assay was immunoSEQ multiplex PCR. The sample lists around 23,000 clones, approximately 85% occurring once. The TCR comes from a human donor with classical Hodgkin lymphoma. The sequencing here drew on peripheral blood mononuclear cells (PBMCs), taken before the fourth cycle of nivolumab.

CDR3 loop: CASSVPGAQGYTF. The DNA of the CDR3 is TGTGCCAGCAGCGTCCCAGGGGCGCAGGGCTACACCTTC. V and J are TRBV9 and TRBJ1-2, with D possibly matching TRBD1 (6 bases). Germline values: CDR1 SGDLS, CDR2 YYNGEE. With 2 bases removed from V and 8 bases from J, the gap between germline ends came to 13 bases. The length of the CDR3 is 13 residues. Full variable domain (rest looked up from reference TRBV9 and TRBJ1-2): DSGVTQTPKHLITATGQRVTLRCSPRSGDLSVYWYQQSLDQGLQFLIQYYNGEERAKGNILERFSAQQFPDLHSELNLSSLELGDSALYFCASSVPGAQGYTFGSGTRLTVV.